The 23 T cell receptor beta chains below come from one sample, sequenced in a study of T cell changes during pregnancy in multiple sclerosis. The data were produced by immunoSEQ multiplex PCR, yet TCRdb's version contains in-frame clones alone and is incomplete. This sample has under 120,000 clones, with approximately 90% found just once. The source was peripheral blood, collected after pregnancy. These receptor sequences come from a female donor with multiple sclerosis, enrolled in a pregnancy study.

This clone appeared once. The chain is built from TRBV19 and TRBJ1-5, with D unclear. The CDR3 sequence is 15 residues long. V lost 1 base and J 6 bases, leaving 13 bases between the germline ends. The germline V gene has CDR1 LNHDA and CDR2 SQIVND (reference sequence). CDR3 bases: TGTGCCAGTAGTATAGTCGCAGGTTTTGGTCAGCCCCAGCATTTT. Translating gives CASSIVAGFGQPQHF.

The chain couples TRBV4-1 to TRBJ1-1; D uncertain. The CDR3 sequence is 15 residues long. Trimming pared 4 bases from V and 2 bases from J, leaving 14 bases between. Germline V gene lookup returns CDR1 MGHRA and CDR2 YSYEKL. The CDR3 DNA is TGCGCCAGCAGCCTAGTCTGGCCGGGTAACACTGAAGCTTTCTTT. The encoded protein is CASSLVWPGNTEAFF.

This clone was found once. This sequence joins TRBV7-6 and TRBJ2-7; 10 bases align to TRBD1. CDR1 and CDR2 (germline): SGHVS, FNYEAQ. With V trimmed by 5 bases and J by 7 bases, 8 bases remained unmatched. The CDR3 extends over 14 amino acids. In DNA form, the CDR3 reads TGTGCCAGCAGCACCGGGACAGGGGTACAAGAGCAGTACTTC. Its translation is CASSTGTGVQEQYF.

The rearrangement joins TRBV5-6 to TRBJ2-5; D possibly corresponds to TRBD2 (5 bases). The CDR3 is 17 residues long. Trimming took 0 bases from V and 2 from J, leaving 17 bases between them. Germline CDR1 is SGHDT and CDR2 is YYEEEE. The CDR3 DNA follows: TGTGCCAGCAGCTTGGTCTTTCGAGGGTCCGAACAAGAGACCCAGTACTTC. It specifies CASSLVFRGSEQETQYF.

As regards this clone: The sample carries other DNA sequences with the same CDR3. V usage is TRBV9 and J usage is TRBJ2-1; 9 bases align to TRBD1. CDR1 is SGDLS and CDR2 is YYNGEE in the germline V gene. V was clipped by 2 bases and J by 4 bases; unmatched bases: 4. This CDR3 has 15 residues. The CDR3 reads CASSVGQGSYNEQFF. The CDR3 bases are TGTGCCAGCAGCGTGGGACAGGGTTCGTACAATGAGCAGTTCTTC.

The chain recombines TRBV9 with TRBJ2-1; 9 positions match TRBD2. After removal of 4 bases from V and 7 bases from J, the junction contained 12 bases not matched to a gene. The CDR3 has 16 amino acids. CDR1 is SGDLS, CDR2 YYNGEE, per germline. DNA for the CDR3: TGTGCCAGCAGCCCATCCGGGGGGCGGGGGGGTAATGAGCAGTTCTTC. As protein: CASSPSGGRGGNEQFF. The whole variable domain, remainder taken from reference TRBV9 and TRBJ2-1, is DSGVTQTPKHLITATGQRVTLRCSPRSGDLSVYWYQQSLDQGLQFLIQYYNGEERAKGNILERFSAQQFPDLHSELNLSSLELGDSALYFCASSPSGGRGGNEQFFGPGTRLTVL.

This clone has only one observation. The J gene is TRBJ1-6, the V gene TRBV15; D gene uncertain. The CDR3 has 16 amino acids. Germline assignment: CDR1 LNHNV and CDR2 YYDKDF (reference sequence). V was trimmed by 5 bases and J by 0 bases, leaving 11 bases between them. CDR3 in DNA: TGTGCCACCAGCTCCACGGGTAGCTCCTATAATTCACCCCTCCACTTT. Its translation: CATSSTGSSYNSPLHF.

The chain carries TRBV25-1 and TRBJ2-5; possible D gene TRBD2, 7 bases. V was trimmed by 8 bases and J by 5 bases, leaving 12 bases between them. CDR1 and CDR2 from the germline V gene are MGHDK and SYGVNS. This CDR3 is 12 amino acids long. The CDR3, as DNA: TGTGCCAGCGGGGGGGCCGGGGAGACCCAGTACTTC. Protein: CASGGAGETQYF. Filled out from reference TRBV25-1 and TRBJ2-5, the complete variable domain reads EADIYQTPRYLVIGTGKKITLECSQTMGHDKMYWYQQDPGMELHLIHYSYGVNSTEKGDLSSESTVSRIRTEHFPLTLESARPSHTSQYLCASGGAGETQYFGPGTRLLVL.

This rearrangement joins TRBV5-1 to TRBJ1-5; D is perhaps TRBD1 (5 bases). The CDR3 extends over 13 amino acids. V was shortened by 4 bases and J by 8 bases, with 13 bases between the two germline ends. Germline values: CDR1 SGHRS, CDR2 YFSETQ. The CDR3 coding sequence is TGCGCCAGCAGCCTTACAGGAAAGGAGCCCCAGCATTTT. Amino acid sequence: CASSLTGKEPQHF.

This sequence joins TRBV6-1 and TRBJ2-7; possibly TRBD2 for D (5 bases). The length of the CDR3 is 13 residues. V was shortened by 9 bases and J by 4 bases, with 16 bases between the two germline ends. Germline assignment: CDR1 MNHNS and CDR2 SASEGT. The CDR3: CASSSLHLYEQYF. The DNA of the CDR3 is TGTGCCAGTTCTAGCCTCCACCTATACGAGCAGTACTTC.

The chain links TRBV9 to TRBJ1-1, with TRBD1 matching 7 bases. Per the germline V gene, CDR1 is SGDLS and CDR2 is YYNGEE. This CDR3 has 15 residues. After removal of 3 bases from V and 5 bases from J, the junction contained 10 bases not matched to a gene. The CDR3 nucleotides read TGTGCCAGCAGCGGGGGGGACAGTCTGTTTACTGAAGCTTTCTTT. Protein sequence: CASSGGDSLFTEAFF.

This rearrangement joins TRBV2 to TRBJ2-5; tentatively, D is TRBD2 (5 bases). The CDR3 contains 12 residues. CDR1 is SNHLY, CDR2 FYNNEI, per germline. Trimming cost V 7 bases and J 0 bases, with 6 bases left between them. CDR3 sequence (DNA): TGTGCCAGCACTAGCTACCAAGAGACCCAGTACTTC. Its protein is CASTSYQETQYF.

V and J are TRBV15 and TRBJ2-7, with 7 bases that match TRBD1. With 6 bases clipped from V and 4 bases from J, the junction kept 6 bases outside the gene matches. Germline loops: CDR1 LNHNV, CDR2 YYDKDF (reference sequence). This CDR3 is built from 13 residues. The DNA for the CDR3 is TGTGCCACCAGTGAAGACAGGGCTTACGAGCAGTACTTC. It yields the protein CATSEDRAYEQYF.

The rearrangement joins TRBV15 to TRBJ1-1, with 11 nucleotides matching TRBD1. V was clipped by 6 bases and J by 5 bases; unmatched bases: 5. The CDR3 length is 14 residues. Germline loops: CDR1 LNHNV, CDR2 YYDKDF (reference sequence). The CDR3 here is CATSMGQGETEAFF. Here the CDR3 DNA reads TGTGCCACCAGTATGGGACAGGGGGAAACTGAAGCTTTCTTT.

CDR3 nucleotide sequence: TGTGCCAGCAGTGAGGACCAAGGGGGCAGTAATTCACCCCTCCACTTT. This encodes CASSEDQGGSNSPLHF. The chain links TRBV2 to TRBJ1-6; 7 bases match TRBD1. Germline-derived CDR1 and CDR2 are SNHLY and FYNNEI. V dropped 3 bases and J dropped 6; count of bases not matched to a gene: 8. This CDR3 has 16 residues. Complete variable domain (other parts from reference TRBV2 and TRBJ1-6): EPEVTQTPSHQVTQMGQEVILRCVPISNHLYFYWYRQILGQKVEFLVSFYNNEISEKSEIFDDQFSVERPDGSNFTLKIRSTKLEDSAMYFCASSEDQGGSNSPLHFGNGTRLTVT.

The rearrangement uses TRBV15 and TRBJ2-2; D is perhaps TRBD2 (5 bases). The CDR3 covers 12 residues. Germline-derived CDR1 and CDR2 are LNHNV and YYDKDF (reference sequence). V was clipped by 6 bases and J by 8 bases, with 10 bases between them. In nucleotides, the CDR3 is TGTGCCACCAGGGCCGGGATAGGGGAGCTGTTTTTT. This translates into CATRAGIGELFF.

The rearrangement uses TRBV11-2 and TRBJ2-5; 7 nucleotides align to TRBD1. The germline gives CDR1 SGHAT, CDR2 FQNNGV. Trimming at V came to 6 bases and at J to 5 bases, leaving 9 bases not matched to a gene. The CDR3 has 14 residues. CDR3 sequence (DNA): TGTGCCAGCAGGGACAGGTGGCCTTGGGAGACCCAGTACTTC. Translation gives CASRDRWPWETQYF.

DNA for the CDR3: TGCGCCAGCAGCCTGGGACAGATCGCCACAGATACGCAGTATTTT. Translated: CASSLGQIATDTQYF. The rearrangement links TRBV5-1 to TRBJ2-3, with 7 bases lining up with TRBD1. The CDR3 contains 15 residues. Germline CDR1 and CDR2: SGHRS and YFSETQ. V shed 4 bases, J shed 2 bases, and the junction held 7 bases outside the gene matches.

J is TRBJ1-4 and V is TRBV15; D ambiguous. CDR1 and CDR2 from the germline V gene are LNHNV and YYDKDF (reference sequence). V was cut by 0 bases and J by 5 bases, with 10 bases left in between. The CDR3 contains 15 residues. The CDR3 DNA reads as TGTGCCACCAGCAGAGATCGGGGAGGGAATGAAAAACTGTTTTTT. It encodes CATSRDRGGNEKLFF.

The V gene is TRBV9, the J gene TRBJ2-6; no definite D call. The germline gives CDR1 SGDLS, CDR2 YYNGEE. V dropped 5 bases and J dropped 2 bases, with 5 bases sitting between them. The CDR3 runs 13 residues. The CDR3 sequence is CASRAPGANVLTF. CDR3 bases: TGTGCCAGCAGGGCACCTGGGGCCAACGTCCTGACTTTC.

This sequence joins TRBV6-1 and TRBJ2-5, with a tentative D call TRBD1 (6 bases). The CDR3 spans 13 residues. The germline V gene encodes CDR1 MNHNS and CDR2 SASEGT. V was trimmed by 4 bases and J by 5 bases, leaving 11 bases between them. This CDR3 is CASSGRQGETQYF. The CDR3 nucleotides are TGTGCCAGCAGTGGTCGTCAGGGGGAGACCCAGTACTTC.

The gene calls are TRBV4-1 and TRBJ2-1; D gene unclear. This CDR3 comprises 13 residues. In germline, CDR1 is MGHRA, CDR2 YSYEKL. The V gene lost 4 bases and the J gene lost 7 bases, with 11 bases spanning the gap. In DNA, the CDR3 is TGCGCCAGCAGCCGACTTCTAAGGAATGAGCAGTTCTTC. This translates into CASSRLLRNEQFF.

This clone has a count of ten or more. The V and J genes are TRBV2 and TRBJ1-2, with 7 bases that match TRBD1. Germline V lookup: CDR1 SNHLY, CDR2 FYNNEI. With 8 bases clipped from V and 0 bases from J, the junction kept 6 bases outside the gene matches. There are 14 residues in the CDR3. The CDR3 nucleotides read TGTGCCAGCCGGGGACAGCCTCCTAACTATGGCTACACCTTC. Protein product: CASRGQPPNYGYTF. The whole variable domain, filled in from reference TRBV2 and TRBJ1-2, reads EPEVTQTPSHQVTQMGQEVILRCVPISNHLYFYWYRQILGQKVEFLVSFYNNEISEKSEIFDDQFSVERPDGSNFTLKIRSTKLEDSAMYFCASRGQPPNYGYTFGSGTRLTVV.